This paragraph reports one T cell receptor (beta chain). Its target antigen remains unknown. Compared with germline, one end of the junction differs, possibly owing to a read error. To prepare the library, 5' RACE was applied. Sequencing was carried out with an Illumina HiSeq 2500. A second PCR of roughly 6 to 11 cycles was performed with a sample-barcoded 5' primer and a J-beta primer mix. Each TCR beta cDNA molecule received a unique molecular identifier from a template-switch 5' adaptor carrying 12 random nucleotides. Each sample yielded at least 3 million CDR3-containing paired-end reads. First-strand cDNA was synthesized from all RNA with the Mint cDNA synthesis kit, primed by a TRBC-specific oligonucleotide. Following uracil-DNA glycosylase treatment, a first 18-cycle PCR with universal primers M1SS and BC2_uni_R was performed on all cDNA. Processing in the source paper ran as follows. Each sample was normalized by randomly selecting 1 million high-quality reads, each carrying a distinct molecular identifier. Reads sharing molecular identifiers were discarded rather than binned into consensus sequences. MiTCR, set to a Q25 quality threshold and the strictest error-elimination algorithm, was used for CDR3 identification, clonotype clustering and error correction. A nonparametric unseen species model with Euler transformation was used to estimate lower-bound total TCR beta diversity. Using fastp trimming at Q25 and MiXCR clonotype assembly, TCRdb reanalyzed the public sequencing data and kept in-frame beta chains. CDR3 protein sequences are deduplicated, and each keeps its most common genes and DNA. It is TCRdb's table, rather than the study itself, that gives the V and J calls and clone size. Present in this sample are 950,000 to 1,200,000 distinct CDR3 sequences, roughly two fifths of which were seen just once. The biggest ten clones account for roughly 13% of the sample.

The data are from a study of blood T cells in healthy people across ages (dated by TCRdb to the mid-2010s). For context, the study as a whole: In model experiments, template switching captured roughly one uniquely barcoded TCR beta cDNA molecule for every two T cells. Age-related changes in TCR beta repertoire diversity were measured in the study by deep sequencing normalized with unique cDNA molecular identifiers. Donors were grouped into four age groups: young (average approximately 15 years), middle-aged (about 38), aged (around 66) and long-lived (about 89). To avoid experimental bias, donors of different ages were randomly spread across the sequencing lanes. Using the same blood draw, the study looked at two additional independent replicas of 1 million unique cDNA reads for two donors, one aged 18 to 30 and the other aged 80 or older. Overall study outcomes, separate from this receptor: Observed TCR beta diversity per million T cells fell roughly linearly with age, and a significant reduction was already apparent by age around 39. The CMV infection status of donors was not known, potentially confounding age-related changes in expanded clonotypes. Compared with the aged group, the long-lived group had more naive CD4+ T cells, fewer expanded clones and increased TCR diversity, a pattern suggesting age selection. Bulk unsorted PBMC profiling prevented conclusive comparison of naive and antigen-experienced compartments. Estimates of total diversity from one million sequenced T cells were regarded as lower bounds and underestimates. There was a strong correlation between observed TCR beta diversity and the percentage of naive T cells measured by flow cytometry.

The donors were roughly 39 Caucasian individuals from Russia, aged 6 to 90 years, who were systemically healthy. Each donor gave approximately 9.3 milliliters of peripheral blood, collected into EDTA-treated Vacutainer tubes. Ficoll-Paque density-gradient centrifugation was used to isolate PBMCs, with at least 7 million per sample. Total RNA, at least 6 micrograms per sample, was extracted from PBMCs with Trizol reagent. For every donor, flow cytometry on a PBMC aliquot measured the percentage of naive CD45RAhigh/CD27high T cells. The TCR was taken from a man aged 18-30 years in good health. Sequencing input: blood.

The nucleotide sequence is given as TGTGCCAACAGCTACACGGGACACCAGTACAATGAGCAGTTCTTC. This sequence encodes CANSYTGHQYNEQFF. The sequence links TRBV3-1 to TRBJ2-1; the D gene is perhaps TRBD1, on 6 matching bases. CDR1 LGHDT and CDR2 YNNKEL were looked up in the germline V gene (reference sequence). The CDR3 spans 15 residues, from the cysteine through the phenylalanine. Of all the DNA, just the CDR3 is kept, 45 bases in frame from base 1.